This T cell receptor beta chain was sequenced during a study of CD8+CD57+ T cells in acquired aplastic anemia. Patients picked for sequencing had shown CD8+CD57+ cell expansion detected by flow cytometry. Severe acquired aplastic anemia was present in all patients. Template material for TCR beta VDJ and CDR3 profiling consisted of genomic DNA. Each CDR3 protein gets one entry after TCRdb re-called the reads with MiXCR. Of about 40,000 distinct CDR3 sequences in the sample, less than 65% were seen once. Germline V gives CDR1 ENHRY, CDR2 SYGVKD. The CDR3 consists of 15 residues. Trimming left V 7 bases short and J 6 bases short, with 22 bases between.

Sequencing used sorted CD4+, CD8+, or CD8+CD57+ T cells (not recorded which) from PBMCs. The receptor was isolated from a human donor with aplastic anemia. V and J are TRBV10-3 and TRBJ2-7; D gene unclear. The CDR3 DNA reads as TGTGCCATCAACCCCGGAGTGGTAGAATCCAGCGAGCAGTACTTC. It translates to CAINPGVVESSEQYF.